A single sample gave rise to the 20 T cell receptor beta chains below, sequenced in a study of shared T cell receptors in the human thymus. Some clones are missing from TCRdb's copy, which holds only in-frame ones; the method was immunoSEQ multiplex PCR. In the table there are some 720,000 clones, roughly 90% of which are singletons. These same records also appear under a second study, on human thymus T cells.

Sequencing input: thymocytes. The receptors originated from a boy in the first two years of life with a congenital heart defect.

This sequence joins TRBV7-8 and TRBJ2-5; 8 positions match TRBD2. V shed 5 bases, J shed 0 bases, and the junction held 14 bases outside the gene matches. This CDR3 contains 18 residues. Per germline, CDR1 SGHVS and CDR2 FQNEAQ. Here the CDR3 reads CASSARERERWDQETQYF. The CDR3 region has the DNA TGTGCCAGCAGCGCCCGGGAGCGGGAGAGATGGGACCAAGAGACCCAGTACTTC. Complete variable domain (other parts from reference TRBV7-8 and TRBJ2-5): GAGVSQSPRYKVAKRGQDVALRCDPISGHVSLFWYQQALGQGPEFLTYFQNEAQLDKSGLPSDRFFAERPEGSVSTLKIQRTQQEDSAVYLCASSARERERWDQETQYFGPGTRLLVL.

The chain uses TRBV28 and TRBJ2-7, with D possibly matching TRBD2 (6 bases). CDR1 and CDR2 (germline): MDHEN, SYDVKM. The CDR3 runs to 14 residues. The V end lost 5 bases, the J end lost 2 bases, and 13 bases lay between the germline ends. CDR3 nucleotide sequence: TGTGCCAGCAGTCCCTGGGACTTAACCTACGAGCAGTACTTC. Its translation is CASSPWDLTYEQYF. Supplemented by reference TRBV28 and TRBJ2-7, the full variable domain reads DVKVTQSSRYLVKRTGEKVFLECVQDMDHENMFWYRQDPGLGLRLIYFSYDVKMKEKGDIPEGYSVSREKKERFSLILESASTNQTSMYLCASSPWDLTYEQYFGPGTRLTVT.

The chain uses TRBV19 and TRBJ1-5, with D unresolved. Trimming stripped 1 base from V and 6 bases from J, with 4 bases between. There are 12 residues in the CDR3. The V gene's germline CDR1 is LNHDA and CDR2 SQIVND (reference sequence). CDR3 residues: CASSIGRQPQHF. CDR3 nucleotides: TGTGCCAGTAGTATAGGTCGTCAGCCCCAGCATTTT.

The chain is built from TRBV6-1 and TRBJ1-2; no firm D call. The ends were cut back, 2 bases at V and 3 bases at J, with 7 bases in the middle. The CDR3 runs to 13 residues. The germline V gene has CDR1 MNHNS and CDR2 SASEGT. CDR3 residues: CASSENLHYGYTF. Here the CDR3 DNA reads TGTGCCAGCAGTGAAAATCTCCACTATGGCTACACCTTC.

CDR3 coding DNA: TGTGCCAGCAGTTCCGGGACAGCTTTCAATCAGCCCCAGCATTTT. Translation: CASSSGTAFNQPQHF. This chain connects TRBV2 to TRBJ1-5; 7 positions match TRBD1. The CDR3 length is 15 residues. V was clipped by 5 bases and J by 3 bases; unmatched bases: 7. CDR1 is SNHLY and CDR2 is FYNNEI in the germline V gene. Full variable domain (rest looked up from reference TRBV2 and TRBJ1-5): EPEVTQTPSHQVTQMGQEVILRCVPISNHLYFYWYRQILGQKVEFLVSFYNNEISEKSEIFDDQFSVERPDGSNFTLKIRSTKLEDSAMYFCASSSGTAFNQPQHFGDGTRLSIL.

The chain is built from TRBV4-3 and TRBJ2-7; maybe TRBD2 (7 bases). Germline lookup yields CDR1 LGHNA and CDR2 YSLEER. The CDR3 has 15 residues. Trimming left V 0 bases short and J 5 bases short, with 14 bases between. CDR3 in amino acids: CASSQDNVGGHEQYF. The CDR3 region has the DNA TGCGCCAGCAGCCAAGATAATGTGGGGGGGCACGAGCAGTACTTC.

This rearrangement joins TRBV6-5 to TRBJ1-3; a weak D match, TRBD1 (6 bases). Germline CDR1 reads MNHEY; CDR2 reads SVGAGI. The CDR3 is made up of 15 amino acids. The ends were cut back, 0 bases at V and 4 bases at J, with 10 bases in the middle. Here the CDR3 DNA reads TGTGCCAGCAGTTACTCAACCGGGACAGGAAACACCATATATTTT. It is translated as CASSYSTGTGNTIYF.

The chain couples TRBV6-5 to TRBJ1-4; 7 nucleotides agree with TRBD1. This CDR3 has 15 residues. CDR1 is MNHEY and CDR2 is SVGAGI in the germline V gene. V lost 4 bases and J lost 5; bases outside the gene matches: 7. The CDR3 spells CASSSTGRTNEKLFF. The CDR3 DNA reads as TGTGCCAGCAGTTCGACAGGGCGGACGAATGAAAAACTGTTTTTT.

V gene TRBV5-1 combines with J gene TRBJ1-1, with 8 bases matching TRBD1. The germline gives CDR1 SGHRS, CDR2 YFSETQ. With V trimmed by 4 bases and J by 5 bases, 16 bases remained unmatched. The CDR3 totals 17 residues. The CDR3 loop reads CASSTGQGPRTGTEAFF. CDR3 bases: TGCGCCAGCAGCACCGGACAGGGACCCCGAACGGGTACTGAAGCTTTCTTT.

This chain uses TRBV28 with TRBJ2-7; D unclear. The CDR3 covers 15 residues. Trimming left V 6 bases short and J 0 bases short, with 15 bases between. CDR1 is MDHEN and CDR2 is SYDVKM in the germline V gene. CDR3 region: CASSEKQFSSYEQYF. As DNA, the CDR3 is TGTGCCAGCAGCGAAAAACAGTTCTCCTCCTACGAGCAGTACTTC.

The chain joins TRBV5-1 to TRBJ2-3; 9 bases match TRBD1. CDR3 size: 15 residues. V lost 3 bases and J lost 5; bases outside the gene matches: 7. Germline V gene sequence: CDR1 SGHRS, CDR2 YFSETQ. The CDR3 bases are TGCGCCAGCAGCTATCGGGACAGGGAGGTAGATACGCAGTATTTT. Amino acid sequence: CASSYRDREVDTQYF.

CDR3 loop: CAWSPEQPRIDRASTDTQYF. CDR3 sequence (DNA): TGTGCCTGGAGTCCCGAACAACCACGAATCGACAGGGCAAGCACAGATACGCAGTATTTT. The chain joins TRBV30 to TRBJ2-3; TRBD1 agrees at 7 bases. The CDR3 is made up of 20 amino acids. Germline loops: CDR1 GTSNPN, CDR2 SVGIG (reference sequence). Trimming took 2 bases from V and 0 from J; bases not matched to a gene: 20. Drawing the rest from reference TRBV30 and TRBJ2-3, the complete variable domain is SQTIHQWPATLVQPVGSPLSLECTVEGTSNPNLYWYRQAAGRGLQLLFYSVGIGQISSEVPQNLSASRPQDRQFILSSKKLLLSDSGFYLCAWSPEQPRIDRASTDTQYFGPGTRLTVL.

This CDR3 is CASSLVGRGGTGDEQFF. In nucleotides, the CDR3 is TGTGCCAGCAGCTTAGTTGGGAGGGGCGGGACCGGGGATGAGCAGTTCTTC. The chain carries TRBV7-9 and TRBJ2-1; 7 nucleotides align to TRBD2. The CDR3 loop spans 17 amino acids. CDR1 and CDR2 (germline): SEHNR, FQNEAQ (reference sequence). The junction had 14 bases not matched to a gene; V was cut back by 1 base and J by 8 bases.

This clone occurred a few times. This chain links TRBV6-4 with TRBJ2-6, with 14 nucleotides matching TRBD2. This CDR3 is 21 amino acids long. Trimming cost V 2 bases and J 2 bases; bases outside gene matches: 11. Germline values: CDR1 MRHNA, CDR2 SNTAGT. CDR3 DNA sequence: TGTGCCAGCAGTGACAGTGAGGGACTAGCGGGAGTCCACCCTGGGGCCAACGTCCTGACTTTC. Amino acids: CASSDSEGLAGVHPGANVLTF.

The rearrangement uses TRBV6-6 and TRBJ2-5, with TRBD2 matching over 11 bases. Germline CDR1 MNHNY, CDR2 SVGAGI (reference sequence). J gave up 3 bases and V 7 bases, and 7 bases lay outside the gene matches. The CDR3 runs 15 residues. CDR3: CASITLAGDEETQYF. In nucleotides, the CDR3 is TGTGCCAGCATCACACTAGCGGGAGATGAAGAGACCCAGTACTTC.

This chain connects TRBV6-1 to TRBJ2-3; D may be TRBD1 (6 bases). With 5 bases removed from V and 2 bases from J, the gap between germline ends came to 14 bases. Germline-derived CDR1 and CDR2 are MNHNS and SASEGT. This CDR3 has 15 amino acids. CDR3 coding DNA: TGTGCCAGCAGTTTCCGGACAGATCTCACAGATACGCAGTATTTT. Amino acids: CASSFRTDLTDTQYF.

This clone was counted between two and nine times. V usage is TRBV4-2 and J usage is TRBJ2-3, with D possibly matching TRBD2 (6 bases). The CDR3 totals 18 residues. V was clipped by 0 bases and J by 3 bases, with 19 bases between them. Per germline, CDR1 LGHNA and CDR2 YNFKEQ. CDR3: CASSQDLGSPKKTDTQYF. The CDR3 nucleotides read TGTGCCAGCAGCCAAGACCTCGGGAGCCCCAAAAAGACAGATACGCAGTATTTT.

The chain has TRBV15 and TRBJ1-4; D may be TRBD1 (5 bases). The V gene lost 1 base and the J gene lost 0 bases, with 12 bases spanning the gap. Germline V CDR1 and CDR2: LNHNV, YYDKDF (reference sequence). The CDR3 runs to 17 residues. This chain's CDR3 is CATSRGRASATNEKLFF. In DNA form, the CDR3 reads TGTGCCACCAGCAGAGGCAGGGCTTCAGCAACTAATGAAAAACTGTTTTTT.

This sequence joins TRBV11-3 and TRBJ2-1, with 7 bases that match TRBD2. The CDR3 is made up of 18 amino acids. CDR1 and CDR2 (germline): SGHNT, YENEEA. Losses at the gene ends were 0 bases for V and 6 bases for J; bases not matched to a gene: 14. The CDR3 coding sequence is TGTGCCAGCAGCTTAGATTTTGGCGGGAGAGGCCGATTCAATGAGCAGTTCTTC. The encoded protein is CASSLDFGGRGRFNEQFF.

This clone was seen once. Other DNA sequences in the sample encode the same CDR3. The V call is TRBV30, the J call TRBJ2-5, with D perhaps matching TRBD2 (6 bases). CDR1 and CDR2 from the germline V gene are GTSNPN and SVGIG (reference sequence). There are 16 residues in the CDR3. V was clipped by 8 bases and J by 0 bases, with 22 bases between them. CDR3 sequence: CALTWMDGGNQETQYF. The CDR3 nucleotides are TGTGCCCTGACCTGGATGGACGGGGGAAACCAAGAGACCCAGTACTTC.